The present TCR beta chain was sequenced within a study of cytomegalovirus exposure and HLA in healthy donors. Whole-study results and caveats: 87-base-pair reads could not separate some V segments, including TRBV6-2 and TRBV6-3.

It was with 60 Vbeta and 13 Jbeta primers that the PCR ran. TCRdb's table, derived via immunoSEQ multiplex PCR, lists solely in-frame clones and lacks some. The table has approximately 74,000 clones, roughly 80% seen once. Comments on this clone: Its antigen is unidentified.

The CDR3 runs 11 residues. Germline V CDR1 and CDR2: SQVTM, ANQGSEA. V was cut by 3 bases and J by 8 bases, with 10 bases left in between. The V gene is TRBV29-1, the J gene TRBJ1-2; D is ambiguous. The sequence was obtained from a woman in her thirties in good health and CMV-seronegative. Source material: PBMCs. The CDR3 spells CSVDSKEGYTF. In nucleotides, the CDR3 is TGCAGCGTTGATAGTAAAGAGGGCTACACCTTC.